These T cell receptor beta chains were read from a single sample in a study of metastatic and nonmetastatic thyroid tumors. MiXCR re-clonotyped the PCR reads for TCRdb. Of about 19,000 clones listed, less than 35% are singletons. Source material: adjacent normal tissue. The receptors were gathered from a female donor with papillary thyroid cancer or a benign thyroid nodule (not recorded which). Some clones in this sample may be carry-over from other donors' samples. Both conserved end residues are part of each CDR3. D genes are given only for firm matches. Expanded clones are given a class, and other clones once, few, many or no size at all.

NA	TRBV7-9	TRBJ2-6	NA	TGTGCCAGCAGCTTAGGTACTGGGGCCAACGTCCTGACTTTC	CASSLGTGANVLTF
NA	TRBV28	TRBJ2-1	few	TGTGCCAGCAGTTTGGGGATCTCCTCGGGAGCGCAGTTCTTC	CASSLGISSGAQFF
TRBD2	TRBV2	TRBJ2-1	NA	TGTGCCAGCAGCGGGACTAGCGGGCCCTTGTACAATGAGCAGTTCTTC	CASSGTSGPLYNEQFF
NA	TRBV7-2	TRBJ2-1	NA	TGTGCCAGCAGCCCACTAGGAGGAGACGGACAGACATCAAAGCAGTTCTTC	CASSPLGGDGQTSKQFF
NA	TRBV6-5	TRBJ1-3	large	TGTGCCAGCAGTTACCGGAGCTCTGGAAACACCATATATTTT	CASSYRSSGNTIYF
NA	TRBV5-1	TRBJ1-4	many	TGCGCCAGCAGCTCACAGGATAATGAAAAACTGTTTTTT	CASSSQDNEKLFF
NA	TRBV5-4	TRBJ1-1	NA	TGTGCCAGCAGCTTGGGGGGGAATACTGAAGCTTTCTTT	CASSLGGNTEAFF
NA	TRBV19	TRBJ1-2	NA	TGTGCCGCCCGCAGGGGTCGGAGTAACTATGGCTACACCTTC	CAARRGRSNYGYTF
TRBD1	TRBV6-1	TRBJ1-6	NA	TGTGCCAGCAGAGGGACAGCCAATTCACCCCTCCACTTT	CASRGTANSPLHF
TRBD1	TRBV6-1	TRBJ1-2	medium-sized	TGTGCCAGCAGTGGGACAGGGGGCTCCCCATTGGACTATGGCTACACCTTC	CASSGTGGSPLDYGYTF
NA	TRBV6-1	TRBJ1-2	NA	TGTGCCAGCAGTCCCCGGGGGACCTATGGCTACACCTTC	CASSPRGTYGYTF
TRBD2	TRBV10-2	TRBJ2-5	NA	TGCGCCAGCCGACTAGCGGGGATCAAAGAGACCCAGTACTTC	CASRLAGIKETQYF
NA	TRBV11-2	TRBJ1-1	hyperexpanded	TGTGCCAGCAGCTTAGGTTCCCAGTCTGAAGCTTTCTTT	CASSLGSQSEAFF
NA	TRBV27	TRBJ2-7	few	TGTGCCAGCAGTCCCCTAGGGGGGACGGCCTACGAGCAGTACTTC	CASSPLGGTAYEQYF
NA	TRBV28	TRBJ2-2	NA	TGTGCCAGCAGTGCCGGGAATAGCCGGGAGCTGTTTTTT	CASSAGNSRELFF
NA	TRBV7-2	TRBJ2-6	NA	TGTGCCAGCAGCTTAGGCGAGGCCAACGTCCTGACTTTC	CASSLGEANVLTF
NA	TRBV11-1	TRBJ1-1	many	TGTGCCAGCAGCTTGAATCGACAGGATAACACTGAAGCTTTCTTT	CASSLNRQDNTEAFF
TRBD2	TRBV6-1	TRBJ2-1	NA	TGTGCCAGCAGCCCCCCTAGCGGGGCGCTTGGTAACGAGCAGTTCTTC	CASSPPSGALGNEQFF
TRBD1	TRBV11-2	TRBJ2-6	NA	TGTGCCAGCAGCTTTAGGACAGGGAAAGGTTCTGGGGCCAACGTCCTGACTTTC	CASSFRTGKGSGANVLTF
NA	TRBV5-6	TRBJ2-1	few	TGTGCCAGCAGCTTGGCGGGACGGTGGGATGAGCAGTTCTTC	CASSLAGRWDEQFF
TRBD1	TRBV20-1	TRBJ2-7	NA	TGCAGTGCTGTCACCCCGGGACAGGGCTCCTACGAGCAGTACTTC	CSAVTPGQGSYEQYF
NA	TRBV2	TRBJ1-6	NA	TGTGCCAGCAGTTCGCAGGGGCTACAAGGGTCACCCCTCCACTTT	CASSSQGLQGSPLHF
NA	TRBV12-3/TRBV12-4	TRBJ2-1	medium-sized	TGTGCCAGCGGCCGAACTTACGGGGAGTCGTTCTTC	CASGRTYGESFF
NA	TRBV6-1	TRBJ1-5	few	TGTGCCAGCAGGCCCGAGGCAGGGTATCAGCCCCAGCATTTT	CASRPEAGYQPQHF
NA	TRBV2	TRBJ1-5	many	TGTGCCAGCAGTGAAGAGGCGACGTATAGCAATCAGCCCCAGCATTTT	CASSEEATYSNQPQHF
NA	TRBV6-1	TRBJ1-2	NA	TGTGCCATCACCGATAGGGGGGGGCCCGGCTATGGCTACACCTTC	CAITDRGGPGYGYTF
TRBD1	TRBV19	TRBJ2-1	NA	TGTGCCAGTAGTTCTAGGACAGGCTGGCTAGATTCCTACAATGAGCAGTTCTTC	CASSSRTGWLDSYNEQFF
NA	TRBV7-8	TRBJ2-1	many	TGTGCCAGCAGCCAGTATCAGGGGTACCAAGGAGAGCAGTTCTTC	CASSQYQGYQGEQFF
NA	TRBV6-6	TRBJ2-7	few	TGTGCCAGCAGTTACCTACTTCCCACAGCTCCGAAAGCTTACGAGCAGTACTTC	CASSYLLPTAPKAYEQYF
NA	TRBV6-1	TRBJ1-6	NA	TGTGCCAGCAGGCCAGGACCCCCAACCCTCCACTTT	CASRPGPPTLHF
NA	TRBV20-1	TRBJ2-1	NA	TGCAGTGCAGGACCCCCCAGCTCCTACAATGAGCAGTTCTTC	CSAGPPSSYNEQFF
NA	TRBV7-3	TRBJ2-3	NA	TGTGCCAGCAGCTTAGTACTTAGCGGAAGCACAGATACGCAGTATTTT	CASSLVLSGSTDTQYF
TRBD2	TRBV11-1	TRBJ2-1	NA	TGTGCCAGCAGCGCGGGAGGGACTAGCGGATTACACAATGAGCAGTTCTTC	CASSAGGTSGLHNEQFF
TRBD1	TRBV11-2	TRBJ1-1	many	TGTGCCAGCAGCCCCGACAGGGGGCTGGCTTTCTTT	CASSPDRGLAFF
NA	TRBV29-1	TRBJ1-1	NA	TGCAGCGCCCTGTGCGGAGTGAACACTGAAGCTTTCTTT	CSALCGVNTEAFF
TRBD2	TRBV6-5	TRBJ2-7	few	TGTGCCAGCAGTATACAACTAGCGGGGGCCTACGAGCAGTACTTC	CASSIQLAGAYEQYF
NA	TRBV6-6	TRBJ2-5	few	TGTGCCAGCAGTTACTCGGCTAGTTTAGAGACCCAGTACTTC	CASSYSASLETQYF
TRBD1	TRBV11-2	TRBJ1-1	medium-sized	TGTGCCAGCAGATTAGGGGGCAGAGGGTTGAAGACTGAAGCTTTCTTT	CASRLGGRGLKTEAFF
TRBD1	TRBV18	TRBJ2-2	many	TGTGCCAGCTCACCATCGGGCAGGGGGCCCACCGGGGAGCTGTTTTTT	CASSPSGRGPTGELFF
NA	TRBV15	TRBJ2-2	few	TGTGCCACCAGCAGAGGGTCCGCATTGGAGAACACCGGGGAGCTGTTTTTT	CATSRGSALENTGELFF
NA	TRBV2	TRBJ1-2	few	TGTGCCAGCAGGGGGACATCTAACTATGGCTACACCTTC	CASRGTSNYGYTF
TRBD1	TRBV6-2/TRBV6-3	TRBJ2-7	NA	TGTGCCAGCAGTCCCGACAGGGCCAGCTCCTACGAGCAGTACTTC	CASSPDRASSYEQYF
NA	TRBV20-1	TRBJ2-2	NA	TGCAGTGCTACGAATAGCGCCGGGGAGCTGTTTTTT	CSATNSAGELFF
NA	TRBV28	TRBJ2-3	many	TGTGCCAGCAGCTTTGAACTCCCCACAGATACGCAGTATTTT	CASSFELPTDTQYF
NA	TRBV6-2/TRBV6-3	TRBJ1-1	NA	TGTGCCAGCAGTTACTCGAAGGCCAACCCGAACACTGAAGCTTTCTTT	CASSYSKANPNTEAFF
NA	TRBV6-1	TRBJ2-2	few	TGTGCCAGCAGTGTGCTCTGGAACACCGGGGAGCTGTTTTTT	CASSVLWNTGELFF
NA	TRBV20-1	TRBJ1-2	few	TGCAGTGCTAGAGATCGAGATAGGACAGAACTCTATGGCTACACCTTC	CSARDRDRTELYGYTF
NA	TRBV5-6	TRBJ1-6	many	TGTGCCAGCAGCTTGGTATCCTCACCCCTCCACTTT	CASSLVSSPLHF
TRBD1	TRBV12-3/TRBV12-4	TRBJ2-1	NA	TGTGCCAGCAGTTTAGACAGGGGCCCCCTCAATGAGCAGTTCTTC	CASSLDRGPLNEQFF
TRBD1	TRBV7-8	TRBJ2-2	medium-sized	TGTGCCAGCAGCTTCACAGGGGGCGGGACCGGGGAGCTGTTTTTT	CASSFTGGGTGELFF
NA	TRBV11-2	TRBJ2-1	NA	TGTGCCAGCAGCCCACGCCGGACTTCCTCCTACAATGAGCAGTTCTTC	CASSPRRTSSYNEQFF
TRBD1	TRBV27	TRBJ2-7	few	TGTGCCAGCAGTTTAGTAGGACAGGGGACCTACGAGCAGTACTTC	CASSLVGQGTYEQYF
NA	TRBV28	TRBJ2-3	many	TGTGCCAGCAGCACTGGGGGCTATACGCAGTATTTT	CASSTGGYTQYF